The subject of this entry is one T cell receptor beta chain. This sample is drawn from a study of Graves' ophthalmopathy and Graves' hyperthyroidism. This CDR3 comprises 16 residues. The V gene's germline CDR1 is MDHEN and CDR2 SYDVKM. V was shortened by 7 bases and J by 3 bases, with 21 bases between the two germline ends. Amplified material comprised TCR beta CDR3 regions derived from RNA transcripts. Following a first-round RT-PCR that used HTBI primers, a second-round multiplex PCR was carried out. In TCRdb, the multiplex PCR reads were re-called with MiXCR into one record per CDR3 protein. Altogether 300,000 or so distinct CDR3 sequences are present, roughly 17% being singletons, with the ten largest covering 12%.

The clonotype was recovered from an adult man with Graves' ophthalmopathy. The chain employs TRBV28 and TRBJ1-1; possible D gene TRBD1, 5 bases. Sample: peripheral blood. Here the CDR3 DNA reads TGTGCCAGCATCCCCAATTGGGGCAGCGGGGACACTGAAGCTTTCTTT. Amino acid sequence: CASIPNWGSGDTEAFF.